Listed below are T cell receptor beta chains from one sample, sequenced in a study of T-cell reconstitution after alpha-beta-depleted transplantation in children. TCRdb re-analysed the PCR reads in MiXCR, keeping a single row per CDR3 protein. This table has about 360,000 distinct CDR3 sequences, roughly 13% appearing once. The input for sequencing was PBMCs, taken from the stem cell graft. The origin of the receptors is a human donor who donated a stem cell graft to a child with Fanconi anemia. Both conserved end residues are part of each CDR3. Each record gives: clone size, V gene, D gene, J gene, CDR3 DNA, CDR3 protein. The D gene is left open where the match is weak. Only some rows state a clone size, as once, few, many or a class for expanded clones.

abundance: -; v_gene: TRBV12-3/TRBV12-4; d_gene: -; j_gene: TRBJ2-5; CDR3nt: TGTGCCAGCAGTTTAAACAACGTACACCAAGAGACCCAGTACTTC; CDR3aa: CASSLNNVHQETQYF
abundance: -; v_gene: TRBV30; d_gene: -; j_gene: TRBJ2-1; CDR3nt: TGTGCCTGGAGTGGGGTCGGATACTCCTACAATGAGCAGTTCTTC; CDR3aa: CAWSGVGYSYNEQFF
abundance: few; v_gene: TRBV12-3/TRBV12-4; d_gene: TRBD1; j_gene: TRBJ2-7; CDR3nt: TGTGCCAGCAGTCCGCCCCTCGGGACAGGGGCCTACGAGCAGTACTTC; CDR3aa: CASSPPLGTGAYEQYF
abundance: few; v_gene: TRBV28; d_gene: -; j_gene: TRBJ1-2; CDR3nt: TGTGCCGCCGATACTGAGGCTAACTATGGCTACACCTTC; CDR3aa: CAADTEANYGYTF
abundance: few; v_gene: TRBV4-3; d_gene: TRBD1; j_gene: TRBJ1-2; CDR3nt: TGCGCCAGCAGCCAACTAAGAGGGACAGTCGGCTACACCTTC; CDR3aa: CASSQLRGTVGYTF
abundance: -; v_gene: TRBV20-1; d_gene: TRBD1; j_gene: TRBJ2-4; CDR3nt: TGCAGTGCTAGGGGGACAGGGGGCGTCCAAAACATTCAGTACTTC; CDR3aa: CSARGTGGVQNIQYF
abundance: -; v_gene: TRBV7-3; d_gene: -; j_gene: TRBJ1-1; CDR3nt: TGTGCCAGCAGCTCATTGGGGGCAACGAACACTGAAGCTTTCTTT; CDR3aa: CASSSLGATNTEAFF
abundance: many; v_gene: TRBV3-1; d_gene: -; j_gene: TRBJ1-5; CDR3nt: TGTGCCAGCAGTCAAGGGGGTCAGCCCCAGCATTTT; CDR3aa: CASSQGGQPQHF
abundance: once; v_gene: TRBV28; d_gene: -; j_gene: TRBJ2-7; CDR3nt: TGTGCCAGCAGTTTCATCGGACGGGTCGCCTACGAGCAGTACTTC; CDR3aa: CASSFIGRVAYEQYF
abundance: many; v_gene: TRBV12-3/TRBV12-4; d_gene: -; j_gene: TRBJ2-1; CDR3nt: TGTGCCAGCAGTGACACAGGGCTGGGCTCCTACAATGAGCAGTTCTTC; CDR3aa: CASSDTGLGSYNEQFF
abundance: many; v_gene: TRBV6-1; d_gene: -; j_gene: TRBJ2-2; CDR3nt: TGTGCCAGCGGAGGAATGAGGGACACCGGGGAGCTGTTTTTT; CDR3aa: CASGGMRDTGELFF
abundance: -; v_gene: TRBV30; d_gene: -; j_gene: TRBJ2-7; CDR3nt: TGTGCCTGGAGTGTACCAGGACTGAGACAGTACTTC; CDR3aa: CAWSVPGLRQYF
abundance: few; v_gene: TRBV12-3/TRBV12-4; d_gene: TRBD1; j_gene: TRBJ2-4; CDR3nt: TGTGCCAGCAGCCGGACAGGGGCCGCCGGGGGCATTCAGTACTTC; CDR3aa: CASSRTGAAGGIQYF
abundance: few; v_gene: TRBV11-2; d_gene: -; j_gene: TRBJ2-1; CDR3nt: TGTGCCAGCAGTACTCGATCCGGATTTTACAATGAGCAGTTCTTC; CDR3aa: CASSTRSGFYNEQFF
abundance: many; v_gene: TRBV2; d_gene: -; j_gene: TRBJ2-1; CDR3nt: TGTGCCAGCAGATTGGGGCAGGGTAACAATGAGCAGTTCTTC; CDR3aa: CASRLGQGNNEQFF
abundance: -; v_gene: TRBV18; d_gene: TRBD1; j_gene: TRBJ2-2; CDR3nt: TGTGCCAGCTCACGACAGGGGAGAATGAACACCGGGGAGCTGTTTTTT; CDR3aa: CASSRQGRMNTGELFF
abundance: -; v_gene: TRBV2; d_gene: -; j_gene: TRBJ2-3; CDR3nt: TGTGCCTCCAAACGGGGGGCCGCAGATACGCAGTATTTT; CDR3aa: CASKRGAADTQYF
abundance: -; v_gene: TRBV18; d_gene: -; j_gene: TRBJ1-2; CDR3nt: TGTGCCAGCTCACCTACCCCGTTCGACACTAACTATGGCTACACCTTC; CDR3aa: CASSPTPFDTNYGYTF
abundance: few; v_gene: TRBV25-1; d_gene: -; j_gene: TRBJ1-4; CDR3nt: TGTGCCAGCAGAAAGGACTCCGAAAAACTGTTTTTT; CDR3aa: CASRKDSEKLFF
abundance: many; v_gene: TRBV28; d_gene: -; j_gene: TRBJ2-3; CDR3nt: TGTGCCAGCAGCCCCGGGACGGCTAGCACAGATACGCAGTATTTT; CDR3aa: CASSPGTASTDTQYF
abundance: -; v_gene: TRBV6-5; d_gene: -; j_gene: TRBJ1-2; CDR3nt: TGTGCCAGCAGACCACCCACCGGGACGCTTGGACGCGGCTACACCTTC; CDR3aa: CASRPPTGTLGRGYTF
abundance: -; v_gene: TRBV20-1; d_gene: TRBD2; j_gene: TRBJ2-1; CDR3nt: TGCAGTGCTAGAGATCTAGCGGGGCCCTACAATGAGCAGTTCTTC; CDR3aa: CSARDLAGPYNEQFF
abundance: -; v_gene: TRBV7-2; d_gene: -; j_gene: TRBJ2-3; CDR3nt: TGTGCCAGCAGCTACGTCGCGGGTGGGGCAGATACGCAGTATTTT; CDR3aa: CASSYVAGGADTQYF
abundance: few; v_gene: TRBV18; d_gene: -; j_gene: TRBJ2-1; CDR3nt: TGTGCCAGCTCACCACTGCGCTTTGGGGACAATGAGCAGTTCTTC; CDR3aa: CASSPLRFGDNEQFF
abundance: few; v_gene: TRBV7-2; d_gene: TRBD1; j_gene: TRBJ1-5; CDR3nt: TGTGCCAGCAGCTTAAACAGGGGAAGCAATCAGCCCCAGCATTTT; CDR3aa: CASSLNRGSNQPQHF
abundance: few; v_gene: TRBV20-1; d_gene: -; j_gene: TRBJ1-1; CDR3nt: TGCAGTGCTAGAGATAAGGGACACGCTAACACTGAAGCTTTCTTT; CDR3aa: CSARDKGHANTEAFF
abundance: -; v_gene: TRBV5-4; d_gene: -; j_gene: TRBJ2-5; CDR3nt: TGTGCCAGCGGCTCGGGGCAGGGAGAGACCCAGTACTTC; CDR3aa: CASGSGQGETQYF
abundance: -; v_gene: TRBV3-1; d_gene: -; j_gene: TRBJ2-3; CDR3nt: TGTGCCAGCAGCCAGACTAGTGTCGATACGCAGTATTTT; CDR3aa: CASSQTSVDTQYF
abundance: -; v_gene: TRBV7-2; d_gene: TRBD1; j_gene: TRBJ2-7; CDR3nt: TGTGCCAGCAGCATCGGGACAGGGTTCTACGAGCAGTACTTC; CDR3aa: CASSIGTGFYEQYF
abundance: many; v_gene: TRBV10-3; d_gene: TRBD1; j_gene: TRBJ2-1; CDR3nt: TGTGCCATCGCCGGGACGGACAGGGGCAGGGTTGAGCAGTTCTTC; CDR3aa: CAIAGTDRGRVEQFF
abundance: many; v_gene: TRBV12-3/TRBV12-4; d_gene: -; j_gene: TRBJ2-6; CDR3nt: TGTGCCAGCAGTTCGACAGGTGGGGCCAACGTCCTGACTTTC; CDR3aa: CASSSTGGANVLTF
abundance: -; v_gene: TRBV19; d_gene: -; j_gene: TRBJ2-7; CDR3nt: TGTGCCAGTAGCCCCCTGGGGAGTTCCTCCTACGAGCAGTACTTC; CDR3aa: CASSPLGSSSYEQYF
abundance: -; v_gene: TRBV4-2; d_gene: -; j_gene: TRBJ1-2; CDR3nt: TGTGCCAGCAGCCAAGTCGGGCCGGACTATGGCTACACCTTC; CDR3aa: CASSQVGPDYGYTF
abundance: -; v_gene: TRBV28; d_gene: -; j_gene: TRBJ2-6; CDR3nt: TGTGCCAGCATGCGATTCCAAGGGGCCGCTGACCTCTCTGGGGCCAACGTCCTGACTTTC; CDR3aa: CASMRFQGAADLSGANVLTF
abundance: -; v_gene: TRBV19; d_gene: -; j_gene: TRBJ1-5; CDR3nt: TGTGCCAGTAGGCCAGGTGGGGATCAGCCCCAGCATTTT; CDR3aa: CASRPGGDQPQHF
abundance: -; v_gene: TRBV2; d_gene: -; j_gene: TRBJ1-3; CDR3nt: TGTGCCAGCACCTCAGGGGACTCTGGAAACACCATATATTTT; CDR3aa: CASTSGDSGNTIYF
abundance: many; v_gene: TRBV6-1; d_gene: -; j_gene: TRBJ2-2; CDR3nt: TGTGCCAGCGGCCAAGGGAACACCGGGGAGCTGTTTTTT; CDR3aa: CASGQGNTGELFF
abundance: -; v_gene: TRBV15; d_gene: -; j_gene: TRBJ2-3; CDR3nt: TGTGCCACCAGCAGAGTACGGGGTCGCACAGATACGCAGTATTTT; CDR3aa: CATSRVRGRTDTQYF
abundance: many; v_gene: TRBV28; d_gene: -; j_gene: TRBJ2-7; CDR3nt: TGTGCCAGCAGGTTGGGGAGCTCCTACGAGCAGTACTTC; CDR3aa: CASRLGSSYEQYF
abundance: few; v_gene: TRBV5-1; d_gene: -; j_gene: TRBJ2-5; CDR3nt: TGCGCCAGCAGCTCCCTTAAGGGGAGCGGAGAGACCCAGTACTTC; CDR3aa: CASSSLKGSGETQYF
abundance: -; v_gene: TRBV11-2; d_gene: -; j_gene: TRBJ2-1; CDR3nt: TGTGCCAGCAGCGAGATATCCTACAATGAGCAGTTCTTC; CDR3aa: CASSEISYNEQFF
abundance: many; v_gene: TRBV12-3/TRBV12-4; d_gene: TRBD1; j_gene: TRBJ2-1; CDR3nt: TGTGCCAGCGAACCGGGACAGGGCATCCATGAGCAGTTCTTC; CDR3aa: CASEPGQGIHEQFF
abundance: many; v_gene: TRBV7-2; d_gene: TRBD1; j_gene: TRBJ1-5; CDR3nt: TGTGCCAGCAGCCTGGGGGACAGGGGGGGCAATCAGCCCCAGCATTTT; CDR3aa: CASSLGDRGGNQPQHF
abundance: -; v_gene: TRBV10-2; d_gene: -; j_gene: TRBJ1-5; CDR3nt: TGCGCCAGCAGTGAAACGGGAAATCAGCCCCAGCATTTT; CDR3aa: CASSETGNQPQHF